This TCR beta chain was sequenced in a study of regulatory T cells in long-lasting Graves disease. Study context: Treatment with antithyroid drugs for over 5 years, together with positive TSH receptor antibodies, meant persistent Graves' disease.

Note on this clonotype: Its antigen is currently unknown.

Regarding time point: persistent/refractory GD, antithyroid drugs over 5 years with positive TRAb. Scientists built the TCR library using RNA that was extracted from PBMCs. The germline V gene has CDR1 DFQATT and CDR2 SNEGSKA (reference sequence). V gave up 0 bases and J gave up 3 bases, with 11 bases separating them. The CDR3 length is 14 residues. Study conclusions and caveats: Fewer public clonotypes were shared by new patients (966) than by persistent patients (around 2,900).

Construction of the TCR beta libraries employed iRepertoire HTBI primers in conjunction with Arm-PCR of CDR3 regions. Using its own MiXCR run on the multiplex PCR reads, TCRdb lists one record per CDR3 protein. The sample includes more than 300,000 distinct CDR3 sequences, around 19% of them seen just once. The chain couples TRBV20-1 to TRBJ1-1; D unclear. Source: peripheral blood mononuclear cells (PBMCs), taken when the disease was refractory, from a patient treated with antithyroid drugs. The source is a female donor with Graves disease. CDR3: CSARDPGSHTEAFF. CDR3 in DNA: TGCAGTGCTAGAGATCCGGGATCCCACACTGAAGCTTTCTTT.